Listed below are T cell receptor beta chains from one sample, sequenced in a study of shared clonotypes between healthy human individuals. Clones were read by immunoSEQ multiplex PCR, and TCRdb kept only the in-frame ones, dropping some. The sample carries 300,000 to 400,000 clones, approximately 79% recorded once. What was sequenced was memory CD4+ T cells sorted from blood. These receptors were collected from a man between 25 and 39 years old in good health. Both conserved end residues are part of each CDR3. The D gene is left open where the match is weak. Where a row states a size, it is once, few, many or the class of an expanded clone; other rows omit it.

D: NA; V: TRBV10-3; J: TRBJ1-1; size: NA; CDR3: CAIKGEVMNTEAFF; DNA: TGTGCCATCAAGGGGGAAGTAATGAACACTGAAGCTTTCTTT
D: NA; V: TRBV18; J: TRBJ1-5; size: few; CDR3: CASSPDNQPQHF; DNA: TGTGCCAGCTCACCAGATAATCAGCCCCAGCATTTT
D: NA; V: TRBV18; J: TRBJ2-7; size: NA; CDR3: CASSLTADSTYEQYF; DNA: TGTGCCAGCTCACTAACGGCGGACAGCACCTACGAGCAGTACTTC
D: TRBD1; V: TRBV19; J: TRBJ1-5; size: NA; CDR3: CASSILGQANQPQHF; DNA: TGTGCCAGTAGTATTTTAGGACAGGCCAATCAGCCCCAGCATTTT
D: NA; V: TRBV18; J: TRBJ2-1; size: NA; CDR3: CASSPGLGDEQFF; DNA: TGTGCCAGCTCACCGGGGTTGGGAGATGAGCAGTTCTTC
D: NA; V: TRBV28; J: TRBJ1-2; size: NA; CDR3: CASSFRVSVYGYTF; DNA: TGTGCCAGCAGTTTCCGGGTTTCGGTCTATGGCTACACCTTC
D: NA; V: TRBV4-1; J: TRBJ2-7; size: NA; CDR3: CASSSVAGAGGEQYF; DNA: TGCGCCAGCAGCAGCGTGGCGGGAGCAGGGGGCGAGCAGTACTTC
D: NA; V: TRBV30; J: TRBJ2-2; size: NA; CDR3: CAWSGSGPNTGELFF; DNA: TGTGCCTGGAGTGGGTCGGGGCCGAACACCGGGGAGCTGTTTTTT
D: TRBD1; V: TRBV2; J: TRBJ2-3; size: NA; CDR3: CASSLGQVPDTQYF; DNA: TGTGCCAGCAGTCTAGGACAGGTTCCAGATACGCAGTATTTT
D: TRBD1; V: TRBV5-3; J: TRBJ1-4; size: NA; CDR3: CARSDGTAEKLFF; DNA: TGTGCCAGAAGCGACGGGACAGCTGAAAAACTGTTTTTT
D: NA; V: TRBV6-1; J: TRBJ1-3; size: NA; CDR3: CASGDRSSGNTIYF; DNA: TGTGCCAGCGGCGACCGGAGCTCTGGAAACACCATATATTTT
D: NA; V: TRBV5-1; J: TRBJ2-5; size: NA; CDR3: CASSLQGFAIETQYF; DNA: TGCGCCAGCAGCTTGCAGGGATTTGCAATAGAGACCCAGTACTTC
D: TRBD2; V: TRBV5-4; J: TRBJ2-1; size: NA; CDR3: CASSTSGRNNEQFF; DNA: TGTGCCAGCAGTACTAGCGGGAGGAACAATGAGCAGTTCTTC
D: NA; V: TRBV7-8; J: TRBJ2-1; size: NA; CDR3: CASSPNYRTAEQFF; DNA: TGTGCCAGCAGCCCCAACTACCGGACTGCTGAGCAGTTCTTC
D: NA; V: TRBV30; J: TRBJ1-5; size: NA; CDR3: CAWSVAGDQPQHF; DNA: TGTGCCTGGAGTGTGGCAGGAGATCAGCCCCAGCATTTT
D: NA; V: TRBV18; J: TRBJ1-1; size: NA; CDR3: CASSSTRSNTEAFF; DNA: TGTGCCAGCTCGTCGACGCGGTCGAACACTGAAGCTTTCTTT
D: NA; V: TRBV5-4; J: TRBJ2-1; size: NA; CDR3: CASSPVGLALNEQFF; DNA: TGTGCCAGCAGCCCCGTAGGGCTAGCTTTGAATGAGCAGTTCTTC
D: NA; V: TRBV7-9; J: TRBJ1-2; size: once; CDR3: CASSADRGSSGYTF; DNA: TGTGCCAGCAGCGCCGACCGGGGATCTAGTGGCTACACCTTC
D: TRBD1; V: TRBV27; J: TRBJ2-7; size: NA; CDR3: CASSRTGSYEQYF; DNA: TGTGCCAGCAGTCGGACAGGTTCTTACGAGCAGTACTTC
D: NA; V: TRBV5-4; J: TRBJ2-2; size: NA; CDR3: CASSLKGWNTGELFF; DNA: TGTGCCAGCAGCTTGAAAGGTTGGAACACCGGGGAGCTGTTTTTT
D: NA; V: TRBV7-3; J: TRBJ2-3; size: NA; CDR3: CASSGGRADTQYF; DNA: TGTGCCAGCAGCGGGGGGCGCGCAGATACGCAGTATTTT
D: NA; V: TRBV13; J: TRBJ1-2; size: once; CDR3: CASSIRYTTDPSNYGYTF; DNA: TGTGCCAGCAGCATCCGATACACGACAGATCCCTCTAACTATGGCTACACCTTC
D: TRBD2; V: TRBV7-9; J: TRBJ2-1; size: NA; CDR3: CASSAHSGKRVNEQFF; DNA: TGTGCCAGCAGCGCCCATAGCGGGAAAAGGGTCAATGAGCAGTTCTTC
D: TRBD2; V: TRBV28; J: TRBJ2-2; size: NA; CDR3: CASSPSVAGVHGELFF; DNA: TGTGCCAGCAGCCCCAGTGTGGCGGGAGTTCACGGGGAGCTGTTTTTT
D: NA; V: TRBV6-6; J: TRBJ2-1; size: NA; CDR3: CASRTSHGEQFF; DNA: TGTGCCAGCAGGACTAGTCACGGTGAGCAGTTCTTC
D: NA; V: TRBV27; J: TRBJ2-1; size: NA; CDR3: CASSSAGRYNEQFF; DNA: TGTGCCAGCAGTTCAGCGGGCCGTTACAATGAGCAGTTCTTC
D: TRBD2; V: TRBV6-1; J: TRBJ2-3; size: NA; CDR3: CASSPGGTSGTQYF; DNA: TGTGCCAGCAGTCCCGGGGGGACCAGTGGGACGCAGTATTTT
D: TRBD2; V: TRBV11-2; J: TRBJ2-1; size: NA; CDR3: CASSLQGTSTLNEQFF; DNA: TGTGCCAGCAGCCTCCAAGGGACTAGTACCCTTAATGAGCAGTTCTTC
D: TRBD1; V: TRBV6-1; J: TRBJ1-5; size: NA; CDR3: CASSARGSSISNQPQHF; DNA: TGTGCCAGCAGTGCCAGGGGGAGCTCGATTAGCAATCAGCCCCAGCATTTT
D: NA; V: TRBV7-2; J: TRBJ2-1; size: NA; CDR3: CASSSSLGPNEQFF; DNA: TGTGCCAGCAGCTCGTCACTAGGCCCCAATGAGCAGTTCTTC
D: TRBD1; V: TRBV18; J: TRBJ2-1; size: few; CDR3: CASSPPSRGQPYNEQFF; DNA: TGTGCCAGCTCACCACCCAGCAGGGGGCAGCCCTACAATGAGCAGTTCTTC
D: TRBD1; V: TRBV9; J: TRBJ2-5; size: NA; CDR3: CASSTDRGETQYF; DNA: TGTGCCAGCAGCACTGACAGGGGCGAGACCCAGTACTTC
D: NA; V: TRBV19; J: TRBJ2-6; size: few; CDR3: CASSSTGGSGANVLTF; DNA: TGTGCCAGTTCGTCGACAGGTGGTTCTGGGGCCAACGTCCTGACTTTC
D: NA; V: TRBV12-1; J: TRBJ1-5; size: few; CDR3: CASSFDRSNQPQHF; DNA: TGTGCCAGCAGCTTTGACAGGTCCAATCAGCCCCAGCATTTT
D: NA; V: TRBV29-1; J: TRBJ2-7; size: NA; CDR3: CSVRDPGTDSSYEQYF; DNA: TGCAGCGTCCGTGACCCCGGGACCGACAGCTCCTACGAGCAGTACTTC
D: TRBD2; V: TRBV5-1; J: TRBJ2-5; size: NA; CDR3: CASSLLAGGPETQYF; DNA: TGCGCCAGCAGCTTACTAGCGGGAGGGCCAGAGACCCAGTACTTC
D: NA; V: TRBV29-1; J: TRBJ1-4; size: NA; CDR3: CSSIDIRQGHNEKLFF; DNA: TGCAGCTCTATCGACATCCGGCAGGGCCATAATGAAAAACTGTTTTTT
D: TRBD2; V: TRBV7-6; J: TRBJ2-3; size: NA; CDR3: CASSLGSGTSTDTQYF; DNA: TGTGCCAGCAGCCTTGGTAGCGGGACGAGCACAGATACGCAGTATTTT
D: TRBD2; V: TRBV19; J: TRBJ2-7; size: once; CDR3: CASSMSGGAYEQYF; DNA: TGTGCCAGTAGTATGAGCGGGGGAGCCTACGAGCAGTACTTC
D: TRBD1; V: TRBV5-4; J: TRBJ1-1; size: NA; CDR3: CASSFGTGGTEAFF; DNA: TGTGCCAGCAGCTTTGGTACAGGGGGCACTGAAGCTTTCTTT
D: NA; V: TRBV7-3; J: TRBJ2-1; size: once; CDR3: CASSLASSYNEQFF; DNA: TGTGCCAGCAGCTTAGCTAGCTCCTACAATGAGCAGTTCTTC
D: NA; V: TRBV10-2; J: TRBJ2-6; size: NA; CDR3: CASSDTRGGGPGANVLTF; DNA: TGCGCCAGCAGTGACACTAGAGGAGGGGGCCCTGGGGCCAACGTCCTGACTTTC
D: NA; V: TRBV5-4; J: TRBJ2-2; size: once; CDR3: CASSLDEAGELFF; DNA: TGTGCCAGCAGCTTGGACGAGGCCGGGGAGCTGTTTTTT